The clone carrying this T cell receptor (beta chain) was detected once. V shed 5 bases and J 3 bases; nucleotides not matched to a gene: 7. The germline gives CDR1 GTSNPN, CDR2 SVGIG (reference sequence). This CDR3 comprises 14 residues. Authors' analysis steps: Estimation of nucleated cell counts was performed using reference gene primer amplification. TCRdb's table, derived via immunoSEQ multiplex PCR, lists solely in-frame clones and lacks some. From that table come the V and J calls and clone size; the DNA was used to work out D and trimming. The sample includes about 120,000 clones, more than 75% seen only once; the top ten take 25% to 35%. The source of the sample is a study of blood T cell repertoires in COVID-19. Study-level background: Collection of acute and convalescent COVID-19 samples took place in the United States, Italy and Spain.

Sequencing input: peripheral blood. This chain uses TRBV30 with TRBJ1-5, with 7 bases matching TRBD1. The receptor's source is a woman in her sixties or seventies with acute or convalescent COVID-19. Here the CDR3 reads CAWSGTVFNQPQHF. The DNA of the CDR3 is TGTGCCTGGTCCGGGACAGTATTCAATCAGCCCCAGCATTTT.